This T cell receptor (beta chain) is from a study of blood T cell repertoires in COVID-19. Only in-frame clones appear in the TCRdb table, and some are missing; sequencing was by immunoSEQ multiplex PCR. The data show fewer than 400,000 clones, approximately 89% seen once. The length of the CDR3 is 15 residues. Germline CDR1 is SGHDT and CDR2 is YYEEEE. The trim removed 0 bases at V and 6 bases at J, leaving 5 bases unmatched. Sequenced sample: PBMCs or T cells enriched from blood (not recorded which). The receptor was derived from a man aged 30 to 39 who had recovered from COVID-19. The chain couples TRBV5-6 to TRBJ1-5; 8 positions agree with TRBD1. CDR3 region: CASSLARDRRQPQHF. CDR3 bases: TGTGCCAGCAGCTTGGCTCGGGACAGGCGTCAGCCCCAGCATTTT.